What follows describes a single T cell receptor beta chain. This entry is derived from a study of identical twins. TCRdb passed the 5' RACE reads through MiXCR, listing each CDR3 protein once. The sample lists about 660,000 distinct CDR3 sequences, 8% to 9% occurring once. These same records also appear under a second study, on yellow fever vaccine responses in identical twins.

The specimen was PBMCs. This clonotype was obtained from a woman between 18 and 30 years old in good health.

CDR3 bases: TGTGCCAGCAGTAACTACTTCGGGACTAGGGAATCGTACGAGCAGTACTTC. Residues: CASSNYFGTRESYEQYF. V and J are TRBV6-5 and TRBJ2-7; the match to TRBD2 covers 8 bases. This CDR3 is built from 17 residues. Germline CDR1 MNHEY, CDR2 SVGAGI. V trimming: 5 bases; J trimming: 4 bases; junction bases outside the gene matches: 16.